This TCR beta chain originates from a study of T cells in localized non-small cell lung cancer. Assay: immunoSEQ multiplex PCR; the TCRdb copy retains only in-frame clones and omits some. The sample lists around 41,000 clones, around 90% occurring once. J gave up 0 bases and V 4 bases, and 5 bases lay outside the gene matches. CDR1 and CDR2 from the germline V gene are MGHRA and YSYEKL. This CDR3 comprises 16 residues. Study-level points and caveats: Higher T cell density in the blood was associated with longer overall survival, whereas higher adjacent-lung clonality associated with shorter survival. Appearances in adjacent lung were noted for a median 57 of the top 100 tumor clones. Heterogeneity is still possible, as just one tumor region was sequenced. Clonality peaked in uninvolved adjacent lung rather than tumor.

This clone was detected once. Its specificity is unknown. This clonotype was obtained from a woman aged 40 to 75 with stage II lung adenocarcinoma. The chain carries TRBV4-1 and TRBJ1-1, with 10 bases matching TRBD1. This sample comprised PBMCs, obtained before any cancer treatment. The CDR3 loop reads CASSLGTGALNTEAFF. CDR3 bases: TGCGCCAGCAGCCTCGGGACAGGGGCACTGAACACTGAAGCTTTCTTT.